This is a list of T cell receptor beta chains from one sample in a study of response to subunit inactivated influenza vaccine. A single record per CDR3 protein comes from TCRdb applying MiXCR to the RT-PCR reads. The sample shows around 760,000 distinct CDR3 sequences, approximately 15% of them seen only once. The sample consisted of PBMCs from blood, taken less than 15 days before vaccination. Receptors were obtained from a man aged 50 or older who received an inactivated influenza vaccine. Each CDR3 is given with its conserved first and last residue. The D gene is left open where the match is weak. Expanded clones get a size class; other rows say once, few or many, or leave the size out.

few,TRBJ2-1,NA,TRBV10-3,CAISERTATYNEQFF,TGTGCCATCAGTGAGAGGACGGCAACCTACAATGAGCAGTTCTTC
few,TRBJ1-6,NA,TRBV5-5,CASSLEWDPNSPLHF,TGTGCCAGCAGCTTGGAATGGGATCCGAATTCACCCCTCCACTTT
NA,TRBJ2-2,NA,TRBV29-1,CSAVNTGELFF,TGCAGCGCCGTTAACACCGGGGAGCTGTTTTTT
NA,TRBJ1-1,NA,TRBV4-3,CASSQLPGVTEAFF,TGCGCCAGCAGCCAACTACCAGGCGTCACTGAAGCTTTCTTT
few,TRBJ2-6,TRBD1,TRBV5-5,CASSLGQSGANVLTF,TGCGCCAGCAGCCTGGGACAGTCTGGGGCCAACGTCCTGACTTTC
NA,TRBJ2-7,NA,TRBV7-9,CASSYGGTEQYF,TGTGCCAGCAGCTACGGCGGAACCGAGCAGTACTTC
NA,TRBJ2-1,TRBD2,TRBV7-2,CASRSGGLSSYNEQFF,TGTGCCAGCAGGAGCGGGGGCCTGAGCTCCTACAATGAGCAGTTCTTC
few,TRBJ1-1,NA,TRBV6-6,CASSPSGAEAFF,TGTGCCAGCAGTCCCTCAGGAGCTGAAGCTTTCTTT
many,TRBJ2-1,NA,TRBV29-1,CSVKVREQFF,TGCAGCGTAAAAGTCCGTGAGCAGTTCTTC
many,TRBJ1-2,NA,TRBV4-3,CASSPGGGDVRYGYTF,TGCGCCAGCAGCCCCGGAGGCGGCGATGTAAGATATGGCTACACCTTC
NA,TRBJ2-3,TRBD1,TRBV3-1,CASSDRTGSTDTQYF,TGTGCCAGCAGCGACCGGACAGGGAGCACAGATACGCAGTATTTT
few,TRBJ2-1,NA,TRBV9,CASSPPGGKSSNEQFF,TGTGCCAGCAGCCCCCCTGGGGGGAAGTCCAGCAATGAGCAGTTCTTC
many,TRBJ2-1,NA,TRBV20-1,CSARSPRGGNEQFF,TGCAGTGCTAGATCACCACGAGGAGGGAATGAGCAGTTCTTC
NA,TRBJ2-7,NA,TRBV4-3,CASSRDLQGSEQYF,TGCGCCAGCAGCCGAGATCTACAGGGTTCCGAGCAGTACTTC
NA,TRBJ2-1,TRBD2,TRBV29-1,CSVEALAGLTDEQFF,TGCAGCGTTGAGGCACTAGCGGGGTTAACAGATGAGCAGTTCTTC
NA,TRBJ1-5,TRBD1,TRBV20-1,CSAATGGNQPQHF,TGCAGTGCGGCAACAGGGGGCAATCAGCCCCAGCATTTT
NA,TRBJ2-1,TRBD1,TRBV13,CASSRGQGVFGEQFF,TGTGCCAGCAGCAGAGGACAGGGGGTTTTTGGCGAGCAGTTCTTC
few,TRBJ1-5,TRBD1,TRBV6-6,CASTMTGGQPQHF,TGTGCCAGCACCATGACAGGGGGTCAGCCCCAGCATTTT
few,TRBJ2-3,NA,TRBV7-2,CASSSNPQRTDTQYF,TGTGCCAGCAGCTCGAATCCACAGCGCACAGATACGCAGTATTTT
NA,TRBJ1-4,TRBD1,TRBV4-1,CASSQPPGQGLNEKLFF,TGCGCCAGCAGCCAGCCCCCGGGACAGGGCCTTAATGAAAAACTGTTTTTT
few,TRBJ2-7,NA,TRBV6-5,CASSYSRDGSYEQYF,TGTGCCAGCAGTTACTCGAGGGACGGAAGCTACGAGCAGTACTTC
few,TRBJ1-6,NA,TRBV5-1,CASSPMGASPLHF,TGCGCCAGCAGCCCTATGGGTGCTTCACCCCTCCACTTT